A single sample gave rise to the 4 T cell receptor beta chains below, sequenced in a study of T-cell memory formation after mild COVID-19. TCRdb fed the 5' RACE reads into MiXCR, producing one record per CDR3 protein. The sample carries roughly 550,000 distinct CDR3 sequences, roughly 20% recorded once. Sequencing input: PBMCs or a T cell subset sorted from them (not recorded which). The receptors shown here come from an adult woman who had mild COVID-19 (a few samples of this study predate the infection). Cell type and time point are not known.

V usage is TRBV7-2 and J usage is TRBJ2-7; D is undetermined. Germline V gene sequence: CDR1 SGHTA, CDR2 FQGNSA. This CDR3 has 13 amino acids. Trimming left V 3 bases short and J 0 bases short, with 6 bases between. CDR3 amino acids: CASSFLNSYEQYF. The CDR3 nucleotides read TGTGCCAGCAGCTTCCTCAACTCCTACGAGCAGTACTTC.

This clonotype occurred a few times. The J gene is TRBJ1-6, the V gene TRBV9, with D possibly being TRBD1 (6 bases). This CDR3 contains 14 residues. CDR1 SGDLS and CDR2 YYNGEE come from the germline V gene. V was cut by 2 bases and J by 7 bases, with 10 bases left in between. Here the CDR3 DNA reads TGTGCCAGCAGCGTTTCAGGGGCCAATTCACCCCTCCACTTT. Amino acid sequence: CASSVSGANSPLHF.

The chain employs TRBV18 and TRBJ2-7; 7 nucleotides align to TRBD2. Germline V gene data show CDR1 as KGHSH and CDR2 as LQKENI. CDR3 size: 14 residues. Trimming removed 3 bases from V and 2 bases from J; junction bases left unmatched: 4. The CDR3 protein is CASSPLAETYEQYF. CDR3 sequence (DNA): TGTGCCAGCTCACCTCTAGCGGAGACCTACGAGCAGTACTTC.

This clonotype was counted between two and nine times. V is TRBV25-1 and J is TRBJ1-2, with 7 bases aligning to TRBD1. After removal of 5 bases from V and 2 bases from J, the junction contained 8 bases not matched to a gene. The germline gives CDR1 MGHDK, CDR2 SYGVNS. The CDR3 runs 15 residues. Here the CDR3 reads CASSPGGSQNYGYTF. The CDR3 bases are TGTGCCAGCAGTCCAGGGGGTTCCCAGAACTATGGCTACACCTTC.